This T cell receptor beta chain derives from a study of T cell responses to AZD1222 COVID-19 vaccine. Whole-study results and caveats: Of spike-specific TCRs, nearly half reportedly target regions left unmutated in variants. In a largely white British group with more females than males, clonal diversity was possibly underestimated.

This clone has more than one count but fewer than ten. Its antigen is undetermined. V dropped 3 bases and J dropped 7 bases, with 10 bases sitting between them. CDR3 length equals 13 residues. Measured with immunoSEQ multiplex PCR; TCRdb has only the in-frame clones, and not every one. The sample includes under 150,000 clones, 90% to 95% of them seen just once. The V gene is TRBV12-3 or TRBV12-4, the J gene TRBJ1-5, with unresolved D. The TCR originated in an adult in good health. Source: peripheral blood, taken on day 0 of AZD1222 vaccination. CDR3 sequence: CASSFRAGQPQHF. The CDR3 DNA is TGTGCCAGCAGTTTCCGGGCGGGACAGCCCCAGCATTTT.